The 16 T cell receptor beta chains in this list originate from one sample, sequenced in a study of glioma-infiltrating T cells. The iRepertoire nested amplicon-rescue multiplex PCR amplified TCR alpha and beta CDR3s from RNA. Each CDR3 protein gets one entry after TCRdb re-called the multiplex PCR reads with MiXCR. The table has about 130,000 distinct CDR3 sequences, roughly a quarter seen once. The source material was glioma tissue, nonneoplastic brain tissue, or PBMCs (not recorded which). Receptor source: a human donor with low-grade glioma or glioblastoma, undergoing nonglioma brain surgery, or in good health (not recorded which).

In DNA, the CDR3 is TGCAGCGTTGTAACCGGGACAGGGGAGCAGTACGTC. Its translation is CSVVTGTGEQYV. This sequence joins TRBV29-1 and TRBJ2-7; 9 bases line up with TRBD1. V lost 4 bases, J lost 7 bases, and 5 bases stayed unmatched. Germline CDR1 is SQVTM and CDR2 is ANQGSEA. The CDR3 sequence is 12 residues long.

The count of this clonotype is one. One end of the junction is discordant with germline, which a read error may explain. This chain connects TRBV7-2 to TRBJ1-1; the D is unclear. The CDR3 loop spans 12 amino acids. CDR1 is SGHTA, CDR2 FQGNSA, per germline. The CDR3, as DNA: TGTGCCGGCAGCTTCGGGCCCCAGTTAGCTTTCTTT. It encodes CAGSFGPQLAFF. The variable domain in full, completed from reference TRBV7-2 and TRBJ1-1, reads GAGVSQSPSNKVTEKGKDVELRCDPISGHTALYWYRQSLGQGLEFLIYFQGNSAPDKSGLPSDRFSAERTGGSVSTLTIQRTQQEDSAVYLCAGSFGPQLAFFGQGTRLTVV.

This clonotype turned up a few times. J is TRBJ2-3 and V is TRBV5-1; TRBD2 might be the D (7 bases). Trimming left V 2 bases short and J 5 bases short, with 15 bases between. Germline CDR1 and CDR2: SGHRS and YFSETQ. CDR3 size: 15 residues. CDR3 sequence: CASSFRGGAGDTQYF. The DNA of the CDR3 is TGCGCCAGCAGCTTCCGAGGGGGGGCTGGAGATACGCAGTATTTT.

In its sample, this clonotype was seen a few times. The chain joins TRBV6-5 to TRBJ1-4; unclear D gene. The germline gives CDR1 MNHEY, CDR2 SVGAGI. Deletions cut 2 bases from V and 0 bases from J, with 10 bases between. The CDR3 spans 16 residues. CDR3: CASSYGHGATNEKLFF. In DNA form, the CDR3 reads TGTGCCAGCAGTTACGGGCACGGGGCAACTAATGAAAAACTGTTTTTT.

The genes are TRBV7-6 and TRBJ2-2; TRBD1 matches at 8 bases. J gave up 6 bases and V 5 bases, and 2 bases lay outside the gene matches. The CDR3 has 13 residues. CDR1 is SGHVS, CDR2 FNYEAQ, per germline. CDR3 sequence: CASSQGQAGELFF. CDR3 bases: TGTGCCAGCAGCCAGGGACAGGCCGGGGAGCTGTTTTTT.

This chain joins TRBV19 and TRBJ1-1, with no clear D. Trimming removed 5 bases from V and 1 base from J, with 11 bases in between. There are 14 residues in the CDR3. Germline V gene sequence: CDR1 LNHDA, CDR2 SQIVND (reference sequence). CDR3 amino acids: CASSAREGNTEAFF. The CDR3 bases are TGTGCCAGTAGTGCGCGGGAGGGGAACACTGAAGCTTTCTTT.

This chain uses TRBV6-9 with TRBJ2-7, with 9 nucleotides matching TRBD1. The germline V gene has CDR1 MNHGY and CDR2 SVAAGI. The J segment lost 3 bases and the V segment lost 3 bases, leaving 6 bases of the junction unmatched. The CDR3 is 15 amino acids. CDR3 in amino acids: CASSYGTGSNYEQYV. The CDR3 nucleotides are TGTGCCAGCAGTTACGGGACAGGGAGTAACTACGAGCAGTACGTC.

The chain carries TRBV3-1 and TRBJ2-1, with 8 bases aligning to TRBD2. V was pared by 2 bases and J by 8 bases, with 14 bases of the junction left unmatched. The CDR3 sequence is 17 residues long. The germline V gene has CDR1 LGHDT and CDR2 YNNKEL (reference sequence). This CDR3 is CASSQPLGMAGGDEQFF. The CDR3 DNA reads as TGTGCCAGCAGCCAACCCCTTGGGATGGCGGGGGGCGATGAGCAGTTCTTC.

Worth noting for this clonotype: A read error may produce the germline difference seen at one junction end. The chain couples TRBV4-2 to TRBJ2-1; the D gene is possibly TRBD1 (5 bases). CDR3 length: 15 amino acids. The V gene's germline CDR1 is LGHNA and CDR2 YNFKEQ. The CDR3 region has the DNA TGTGCCAGCAGCCAAGATGCCCAGGGCTTTGATGAGCCGTTCTTC. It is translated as CASSQDAQGFDEPFF.

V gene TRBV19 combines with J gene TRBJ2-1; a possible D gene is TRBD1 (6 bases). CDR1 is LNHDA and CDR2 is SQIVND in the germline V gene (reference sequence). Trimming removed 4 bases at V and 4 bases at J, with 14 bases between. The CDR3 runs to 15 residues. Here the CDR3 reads CASSTRGSTYNEQFF. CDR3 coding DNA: TGTGCCAGTAGTACCAGGGGTTCAACTTACAATGAGCAGTTCTTC.

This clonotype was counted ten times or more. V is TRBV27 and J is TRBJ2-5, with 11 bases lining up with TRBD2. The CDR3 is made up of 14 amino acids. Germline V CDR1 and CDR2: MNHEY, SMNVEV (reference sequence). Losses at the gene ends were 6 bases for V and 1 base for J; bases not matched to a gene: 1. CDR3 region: CASRLAGVQETQYF. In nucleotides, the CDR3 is TGTGCCAGCAGACTAGCGGGGGTCCAAGAGACCCAGTACTTC.

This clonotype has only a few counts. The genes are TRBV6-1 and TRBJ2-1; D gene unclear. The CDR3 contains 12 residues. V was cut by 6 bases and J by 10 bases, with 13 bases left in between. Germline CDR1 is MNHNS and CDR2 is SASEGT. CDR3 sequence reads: CASSLDGWEQFF. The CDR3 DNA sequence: TGTGCCAGCAGCCTGGATGGCTGGGAGCAGTTCTTC.

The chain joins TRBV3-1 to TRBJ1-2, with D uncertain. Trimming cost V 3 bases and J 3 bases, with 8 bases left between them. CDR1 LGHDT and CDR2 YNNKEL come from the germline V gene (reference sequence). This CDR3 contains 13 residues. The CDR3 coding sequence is TGTGCCAGCAGCCAGGGTCCAGACTATGGCTACACCTTC. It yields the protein CASSQGPDYGYTF.

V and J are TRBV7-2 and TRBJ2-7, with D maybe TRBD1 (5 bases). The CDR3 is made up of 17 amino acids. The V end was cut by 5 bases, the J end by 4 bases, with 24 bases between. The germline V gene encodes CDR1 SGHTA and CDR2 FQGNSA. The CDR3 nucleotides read TGTGCCAGCAGCCCCGAGACAGACACATTCTCATTATACGAGCAGTACGTC. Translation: CASSPETDTFSLYEQYV.

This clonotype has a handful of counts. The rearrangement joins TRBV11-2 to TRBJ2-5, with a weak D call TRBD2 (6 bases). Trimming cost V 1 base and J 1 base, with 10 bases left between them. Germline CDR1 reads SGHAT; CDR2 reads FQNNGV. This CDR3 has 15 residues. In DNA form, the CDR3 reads TGTGCCAGCAGCTTAGTATACGGGGGCCAAGAGACCCAGTACTTC. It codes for CASSLVYGGQETQYF.

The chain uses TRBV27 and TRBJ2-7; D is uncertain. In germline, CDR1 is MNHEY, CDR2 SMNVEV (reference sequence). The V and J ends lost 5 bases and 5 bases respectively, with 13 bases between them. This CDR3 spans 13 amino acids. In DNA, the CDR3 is TGTGCCAGCAGTGTAAAAAGGGAAGACGAGCAGTACGTC. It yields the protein CASSVKREDEQYV.